These 20 T cell receptor beta chains share one sample of origin, sequenced in a study of blood T cell repertoires in COVID-19. The protocol was immunoSEQ multiplex PCR, while the TCRdb copy is restricted to in-frame clones and leaves out a portion. The sample has some 230,000 clones; 84% are singletons. The sample was peripheral blood. Receptor source: an older woman who had recovered from COVID-19.

This clone has a handful of counts. The chain couples TRBV6-1 to TRBJ1-1; a weak D match, TRBD1 (5 bases). In germline, CDR1 is MNHNS, CDR2 SASEGT. This CDR3 has 13 residues. V was clipped by 2 bases and J by 1 base, with 5 bases between them. This CDR3 reads CASSERGNTEAFF. The DNA of the CDR3 is TGTGCCAGCAGTGAAAGGGGGAACACTGAAGCTTTCTTT.

The rearrangement links TRBV11-2 to TRBJ2-7, with 8 bases matching TRBD2. The CDR3 totals 15 residues. V was clipped by 5 bases and J by 2 bases; unmatched bases: 8. The V gene's germline CDR1 is SGHAT and CDR2 FQNNGV. The CDR3 nucleotides read TGTGCCAGCAGCGCAGCTAGCGGGCCGGCCTACGAGCAGTACTTC. Protein product: CASSAASGPAYEQYF.

This clone was observed a few times. This rearrangement joins TRBV5-4 to TRBJ1-6, with a tentative D call TRBD1 (6 bases). CDR1 is SGHNT, CDR2 YYREEE, per germline (reference sequence). The V end was cut by 0 bases, the J end by 6 bases, with 13 bases between. The length of the CDR3 is 16 residues. CDR3 sequence: CASSLGGRGGNSPLHF. In nucleotides, the CDR3 is TGTGCCAGCAGCTTGGGGGGGCGCGGGGGTAATTCACCCCTCCACTTT.

CDR3 nucleotides: TGTGCCAGCAGCTTTCTAATGGGACTAGCTTCGAACACCGGGGAGCTGTTTTTT. Translating it yields CASSFLMGLASNTGELFF. The chain employs TRBV11-2 and TRBJ2-2, with 9 bases matching TRBD2. The length of the CDR3 is 18 residues. The germline V gene encodes CDR1 SGHAT and CDR2 FQNNGV. Trimming at V came to 3 bases and at J to 0 bases, leaving 8 bases not matched to a gene.

This chain uses TRBV11-2 with TRBJ2-1; tentative D call: TRBD2 (5 bases). Trimming took off 4 bases at V and 9 bases at J, with 10 bases between the two ends. The CDR3 loop spans 12 amino acids. In germline, CDR1 is SGHAT, CDR2 FQNNGV. Here the CDR3 DNA reads TGTGCCAGCAGCTCCCGCGGGTTTGAGCAGTTCTTC. This encodes CASSSRGFEQFF.

This chain connects TRBV7-6 to TRBJ1-2, with a possible D match to TRBD1 (6 bases). Trimming took off 4 bases at V and 1 base at J, with 16 bases between the two ends. The V gene's germline CDR1 is SGHVS and CDR2 FNYEAQ. The CDR3 sequence is 16 residues long. The CDR3: CASSSKTGTFNYGYTF. DNA of the CDR3: TGTGCCAGCAGCTCGAAGACAGGAACCTTTAACTATGGCTACACCTTC.

The CDR3 coding sequence is TGTGCCAGCTCCTGGGCCTCCTACGAGCAGTACTTC. Translating gives CASSWASYEQYF. The chain has TRBV18 and TRBJ2-7; D is unclear. Germline V gene lookup returns CDR1 KGHSH and CDR2 LQKENI. This CDR3 has 12 amino acids. V was trimmed by 6 bases and J by 0 bases, leaving 6 bases between them. Supplemented by reference TRBV18 and TRBJ2-7, the full variable domain reads NAGVMQNPRHLVRRRGQEARLRCSPMKGHSHVYWYRQLPEEGLKFMVYLQKENIIDESGMPKERFSAEFPKEGPSILRIQQVVRGDSAAYFCASSWASYEQYFGPGTRLTVT.

The rearrangement links TRBV7-8 to TRBJ1-1, with 7 bases fitting TRBD1. After removal of 2 bases from V and 0 bases from J, the junction contained 9 bases not matched to a gene. The CDR3 has 17 amino acids. Germline V lookup: CDR1 SGHVS, CDR2 FQNEAQ. CDR3 nucleotide sequence: TGTGCCAGCAGCTTACGTCAGGGGGGCCCCTTGAACACTGAAGCTTTCTTT. Amino acid sequence: CASSLRQGGPLNTEAFF.

This rearrangement joins TRBV7-2 to TRBJ2-4; tentatively, D is TRBD1 (5 bases). Trimming pared 6 bases from V and 8 bases from J, leaving 17 bases between. Germline lookup yields CDR1 SGHTA and CDR2 FQGNSA. This CDR3 is 14 amino acids long. This CDR3 is CASSYQGIGDIQYF. CDR3 sequence (DNA): TGTGCCAGCAGTTATCAGGGTATTGGGGACATTCAGTACTTC.

This clone was seen a single time. V usage is TRBV4-1 and J usage is TRBJ2-7; TRBD1 might be the D (5 bases). The V gene's germline CDR1 is MGHRA and CDR2 YSYEKL. The CDR3 spans 16 residues. V was trimmed by 0 bases and J by 7 bases, leaving 19 bases between them. In nucleotides, the CDR3 is TGCGCCAGCAGCCAAGACCCAGGGATTACTACTGGGGAGCAGTACTTC. It yields the protein CASSQDPGITTGEQYF.

The CDR3 reads CASSLAGTYNEQFF. In DNA form, the CDR3 reads TGTGCCAGCAGCCTAGCGGGGACTTACAATGAGCAGTTCTTC. This chain joins TRBV3-1 (or the pseudogene TRBV3-2) and TRBJ2-1; TRBD2 matches at 8 bases. After removal of 4 bases from V and 4 bases from J, the junction contained 3 bases not matched to a gene. This CDR3 spans 14 amino acids. Germline V gene sequence: CDR1 LGHDT, CDR2 YNNKEL (reference sequence).

This chain connects TRBV29-1 to TRBJ2-1, with TRBD2 identical over 14 bases. The CDR3 sequence is 15 residues long. Germline CDR1 reads SQVTM; CDR2 reads ANQGSEA. Trimming at V came to 3 bases and at J to 10 bases, leaving 8 bases not matched to a gene. The CDR3 sequence: CSVDSRTSGGIEQFF. The DNA for the CDR3 is TGCAGCGTTGACTCTAGGACTAGCGGGGGGATAGAGCAGTTCTTC.

This chain uses TRBV5-5 with TRBJ2-2, with D perhaps matching TRBD2 (6 bases). CDR1 and CDR2 from the germline V gene are SGHKS and YYEKEE (reference sequence). CDR3 length: 15 residues. V was shortened by 0 bases and J by 7 bases, with 13 bases between the two germline ends. The CDR3 DNA reads as TGTGCCAGCAGCTTGGTGCGGGAAGGCAACGGGGAGCTGTTTTTT. Its translation: CASSLVREGNGELFF.

J is TRBJ2-3 and V is TRBV9; 12 bases fit TRBD2. V trimming: 2 bases; J trimming: 0 bases; junction bases outside the gene matches: 7. This CDR3 has 18 amino acids. Germline V gives CDR1 SGDLS, CDR2 YYNGEE. The CDR3 protein is CASSVVTSGGTSTDTQYF. CDR3 coding DNA: TGTGCCAGCAGCGTGGTGACTAGCGGGGGAACTAGCACAGATACGCAGTATTTT.

This clone showed up just once. The chain carries TRBV5-1 and TRBJ2-5; no reliable D call. The V end was cut by 2 bases, the J end by 4 bases, with 9 bases between. CDR3 length: 13 amino acids. Looked up from germline, CDR1 is SGHRS and CDR2 is YFSETQ. CDR3 DNA sequence: TGCGCCAGCAGCTTATCCCTAGGAGAGACCCAGTACTTC. Encoded protein: CASSLSLGETQYF.

V gene TRBV7-2 combines with J gene TRBJ1-2, with D possibly matching TRBD1 (6 bases). Between the trimmed V and J ends, which lost 7 bases and 3 bases, there was a span of 15 bases. The CDR3 consists of 14 residues. Germline V gene data show CDR1 as SGHTA and CDR2 as FQGNSA. In DNA form, the CDR3 reads TGTGCCAGCACCCGTCCAGGGGAATACTATGGCTACACCTTC. The encoded protein is CASTRPGEYYGYTF.

The rearrangement uses TRBV9 and TRBJ2-3; the match to TRBD2 covers 10 bases. The CDR3 length is 17 residues. With 5 bases clipped from V and 1 base from J, the junction kept 10 bases outside the gene matches. Per the germline V gene, CDR1 is SGDLS and CDR2 is YYNGEE. CDR3 DNA sequence: TGTGCCAGCAGTTTTAGCGGGGGGTCTTGGGGCACAGATACGCAGTATTTT. Translation gives CASSFSGGSWGTDTQYF.

The rearrangement joins TRBV5-4 to TRBJ1-1; D remains ambiguous. Looked up from germline, CDR1 is SGHNT and CDR2 is YYREEE (reference sequence). V lost 4 bases to trimming and J lost 2 bases, with 15 bases between them. The CDR3 has 15 amino acids. CDR3 sequence (DNA): TGTGCCAGCAGCCCGGTGTTGAGTATTAACACTGAAGCTTTCTTT. This sequence encodes CASSPVLSINTEAFF.

The chain links TRBV6-5 to TRBJ2-5; 10 positions match TRBD2. V lost 7 bases to trimming and J lost 1 base; unmatched junction nucleotides: 3. Germline CDR1 and CDR2: MNHEY and SVGAGI. The CDR3 is 14 residues long. The CDR3 here is CASTKRGGQETQYF. The CDR3 DNA sequence: TGTGCCAGCACTAAGCGGGGGGGCCAAGAGACCCAGTACTTC.

As DNA, the CDR3 is TGTGCCAGTACCATGACAGGGGGATCTGGTGGCTACACCTTC. Its protein product is CASTMTGGSGGYTF. The chain uses TRBV19 and TRBJ1-2, with 9 bases identical to TRBD1. V trimming: 7 bases; J trimming: 7 bases; junction bases outside the gene matches: 10. Germline CDR1 reads LNHDA; CDR2 reads SQIVND (reference sequence). The CDR3 spans 14 residues.